This record looks at one TCR beta chain sequence and its context. The sample originates from a study of OX40 agonist ivuxolimab in advanced cancers. Whole-study context: Treatment of patients was with ivuxolimab, an agonistic anti-OX40 (CD134) antibody. The patients received ivuxolimab by intravenous route every 2 weeks at 0.01 to 10 mg/kg. Eligibility admitted prior anti-PD-1, anti-PD-L1 or anti-CTLA-4 therapy; around 42% had some. Partial responses were achieved by three patients, one with hepatocellular carcinoma and two with cutaneous melanoma.

Sequencing was performed with immunoSEQ multiplex PCR; in TCRdb, only in-frame clones are kept and a portion is missing. The data hold fewer than 95,000 clones, with more than 75% observed a single time. CDR3 length: 16 residues. The V segment lost 4 bases and the J segment 10 bases; nucleotides outside the gene matches: 11. Germline assignment: CDR1 MDHEN and CDR2 SYDVKM. The TCR was taken from an adult with an advanced solid tumor such as melanoma, head and neck, liver or kidney cancer. Source: CD4+ or CD8+ T cells sorted from blood, taken in a trial of the OX40 agonist ivuxolimab. J is TRBJ2-1 and V is TRBV28; 12 bases map to TRBD2. CDR3 sequence reads: CASSSTLAGGPGEQFF. The CDR3 DNA is TGTGCCAGCAGTTCAACTCTAGCGGGAGGGCCGGGGGAGCAGTTCTTC. Combining the CDR3 with reference TRBV28 and TRBJ2-1 gives the whole variable domain DVKVTQSSRYLVKRTGEKVFLECVQDMDHENMFWYRQDPGLGLRLIYFSYDVKMKEKGDIPEGYSVSREKKERFSLILESASTNQTSMYLCASSSTLAGGPGEQFFGPGTRLTVL.